The sequence of this TCR beta chain was determined in a study of identical twins. CDR1 and CDR2 (germline): DFQATT, SNEGSKA (reference sequence). The CDR3 extends over 14 amino acids. One entry per CDR3 protein, called by TCRdb with MiXCR from the 5' RACE reads. The sample has some 790,000 distinct CDR3 sequences, 15% to 20% seen once. A few counts support this clonotype. The same data also went into a second study, on T cells expressing NK-cell markers. That report notes: Seven HCMV-seropositive donors and one seronegative donor made up the eight sequenced donors.

This clonotype originated in a woman aged 18-29 years in good health. The chain links TRBV20-1 to TRBJ2-3; weak D call: TRBD2 (7 bases). The sequencing sample was made of PBMCs. The CDR3 protein is CSSRGAGSTDTQYF. DNA of the CDR3: TGCAGCTCTCGGGGGGCGGGAAGCACAGATACGCAGTATTTT.